Below are 28 T cell receptor beta chains sequenced from a single sample in a study of cytomegalovirus exposure and HLA in healthy donors. PCR was performed using 60 Vbeta and 13 Jbeta primers. Sequenced by immunoSEQ multiplex PCR; TCRdb stores in-frame clones only, minus some. The profile covers under 150,000 clones, with 73% appearing a single time and over 1% taken by the ten largest. What was sequenced was PBMCs. The receptor set was obtained from a woman in her thirties or forties in good health and CMV-seronegative.

The CDR3 DNA sequence: TGTGCCAGCAGTGACCTGGACACAGCTTTAGGGGGCACAGATACGCAGTATTTT. It yields the protein CASSDLDTALGGTDTQYF. The chain is built from TRBV2 and TRBJ2-3; TRBD1 might be the D (5 bases). Germline V CDR1 and CDR2: SNHLY, FYNNEI. V shed 3 bases and J shed 1 base, with 20 bases lying between them. CDR3 length equals 18 residues. Full variable domain (outside the CDR3, taken from reference TRBV2 and TRBJ2-3): EPEVTQTPSHQVTQMGQEVILRCVPISNHLYFYWYRQILGQKVEFLVSFYNNEISEKSEIFDDQFSVERPDGSNFTLKIRSTKLEDSAMYFCASSDLDTALGGTDTQYFGPGTRLTVL.

This chain joins TRBV15 and TRBJ2-6; a possible D gene is TRBD1 (6 bases). The CDR3 totals 18 residues. Germline V gene lookup returns CDR1 LNHNV and CDR2 YYDKDF (reference sequence). V lost 0 bases and J lost 2, with 14 bases in between. The CDR3 loop reads CATSRDHPRGAGANVLTF. CDR3 in DNA: TGTGCCACCAGCAGAGATCACCCCAGGGGCGCTGGGGCCAACGTCCTGACTTTC.

This chain uses TRBV7-3 with TRBJ2-3; 7 bases agree with TRBD1. Per the germline V gene, CDR1 is SGHTA and CDR2 is FQGTGA. This CDR3 is 13 amino acids long. J gave up 6 bases and V 3 bases, and 3 bases lay outside the gene matches. The CDR3 loop is CASSFQTGDTQYF. The DNA of the CDR3 is TGTGCCAGCAGCTTCCAGACAGGGGATACGCAGTATTTT.

This clone was counted a few times. The CDR3 DNA follows: TGTGCCAGCAGCCAGGGTTTGAGGAATGAAAAACTGTTTTTT. It translates to CASSQGLRNEKLFF. The genes are TRBV5-4 and TRBJ1-4; D may be TRBD1 (5 bases). This CDR3 spans 14 amino acids. V gave up 4 bases and J gave up 5 bases, with 12 bases separating them. Per the germline V gene, CDR1 is SGHNT and CDR2 is YYREEE (reference sequence).

V and J are TRBV11-3 and TRBJ1-6; D remains ambiguous. The germline V gene encodes CDR1 SGHNT and CDR2 YENEEA. The V gene lost 4 bases and the J gene lost 7 bases, with 8 bases spanning the gap. The CDR3 runs 13 residues. The DNA of the CDR3 is TGTGCCAGCAGCTCCGGAGCCAATTCACCCCTCCACTTT. Its protein is CASSSGANSPLHF.

V and J are TRBV7-9 and TRBJ2-1; D unresolved. CDR1 and CDR2 from the germline V gene are SEHNR and FQNEAQ (reference sequence). The V gene lost 5 bases and the J gene lost 7 bases, with 6 bases spanning the gap. The CDR3 runs 11 residues. CDR3 loop: CASSPQNEQFF. The CDR3 bases are TGTGCCAGCAGCCCGCAGAATGAGCAGTTCTTC.

The chain is built from TRBV19 and TRBJ2-3, with 8 bases lining up with TRBD1. Unmatched junction bases numbered 4, after V lost 2 bases and J lost 0 bases. The CDR3 spans 16 residues. The V gene's germline CDR1 is LNHDA and CDR2 SQIVND (reference sequence). In DNA, the CDR3 is TGTGCCAGTAGTATATCCCGGACAGGGAGCACAGATACGCAGTATTTT. It codes for CASSISRTGSTDTQYF.

J is TRBJ1-5 and V is TRBV7-9; a weak D match, TRBD1 (6 bases). The germline V and J ends were trimmed by 5 bases and 3 bases, with 11 bases remaining between them. Looked up from germline, CDR1 is SEHNR and CDR2 is FQNEAQ (reference sequence). CDR3 length equals 14 residues. This CDR3 reads CASSLQGNNQPQHF. The CDR3 DNA sequence: TGTGCCAGCAGCCTACAGGGAAACAATCAGCCCCAGCATTTT.

The chain joins TRBV4-2 to TRBJ2-1; 8 nucleotides match TRBD1. Germline trimming cut 1 base from V and 10 bases from J; bases unmatched to any gene: 15. The CDR3 is made up of 17 amino acids. Germline loops: CDR1 LGHNA, CDR2 YNFKEQ. CDR3 residues: CASSQATSRPDRGEQFF. CDR3 DNA: TGTGCCAGCAGCCAAGCTACCTCCCGCCCCGACAGGGGAGAGCAGTTCTTC.

V usage is TRBV5-4 and J usage is TRBJ2-5, with 14 bases identical to TRBD2. With 3 bases clipped from V and 8 bases from J, the junction kept 9 bases outside the gene matches. CDR3 size: 16 residues. Germline V gives CDR1 SGHNT, CDR2 YYREEE (reference sequence). The CDR3, as DNA: TGTGCCAGCAGCTCACCGACTAGCGGGGGGGCTCTAACCCAGTACTTC. Amino acids: CASSSPTSGGALTQYF. The whole variable domain, filled in from reference TRBV5-4 and TRBJ2-5, reads ETGVTQSPTHLIKTRGQQVTLRCSSQSGHNTVSWYQQALGQGPQFIFQYYREEENGRGNFPPRFSGLQFPNYSSELNVNALELDDSALYLCASSSPTSGGALTQYFGPGTRLLVL.

V and J are TRBV9 and TRBJ2-3, with D tentatively TRBD1 (6 bases). Trimming took off 3 bases at V and 3 bases at J, with 11 bases between the two ends. CDR3 length equals 14 residues. Germline lookup yields CDR1 SGDLS and CDR2 YYNGEE. The CDR3 DNA sequence: TGTGCCAGCAGCGAAAGAGGGGGTACAGATACGCAGTATTTT. It yields the protein CASSERGGTDTQYF.

The rearrangement links TRBV5-1 to TRBJ1-1; D is perhaps TRBD1 (5 bases). Germline lookup yields CDR1 SGHRS and CDR2 YFSETQ. The CDR3 is made up of 16 amino acids. V was pared by 0 bases and J by 1 base, with 13 bases between. The CDR3 region has the DNA TGCGCCAGCAGCTTGGCCGGGGGAAGGAGGAACACTGAAGCTTTCTTT. Translation: CASSLAGGRRNTEAFF.

The chain employs TRBV9 and TRBJ2-1; D gene uncertain. Per germline, CDR1 SGDLS and CDR2 YYNGEE. V was cut by 0 bases and J by 4 bases, with 5 bases left in between. There are 13 residues in the CDR3. The DNA for the CDR3 is TGTGCCAGCAGCGTAGTCAGTTACAATGAGCAGTTCTTC. Its protein product is CASSVVSYNEQFF.

This clone was observed once. The gene calls are TRBV9 and TRBJ2-3; 7 bases align to TRBD2. CDR1 is SGDLS and CDR2 is YYNGEE in the germline V gene. With 0 bases clipped from V and 1 base from J, the junction kept 5 bases outside the gene matches. This CDR3 has 16 residues. Here the CDR3 DNA reads TGTGCCAGCAGCGTAGGAGGCGGGGGTGGCACAGATACGCAGTATTTT. Translation gives CASSVGGGGGTDTQYF.

This sequence joins TRBV13 and TRBJ1-2; D is uncertain. The germline V gene encodes CDR1 PRHDT and CDR2 FYEKMQ (reference sequence). This CDR3 is 13 amino acids long. V was clipped by 5 bases and J by 4 bases, with 11 bases between them. Here the CDR3 reads CASSVRQVYGYTF. The CDR3 nucleotides are TGTGCCAGCAGCGTGAGACAAGTCTATGGCTACACCTTC.

This chain uses TRBV7-9 with TRBJ2-3, with D possibly matching TRBD2 (5 bases). Germline V lookup: CDR1 SEHNR, CDR2 FQNEAQ (reference sequence). Between the trimmed V and J ends, which lost 1 base and 0 bases, there was a span of 11 bases. This CDR3 contains 16 residues. This CDR3 reads CASSLGTLPSTDTQYF. CDR3 nucleotides: TGTGCCAGCAGCTTAGGGACTCTTCCTAGCACAGATACGCAGTATTTT.

This chain joins TRBV16 and TRBJ1-4; unclear D gene. The germline V and J ends were trimmed by 0 bases and 7 bases, with 9 bases remaining between them. The CDR3 covers 14 residues. Germline V gene sequence: CDR1 KGHSY, CDR2 FQNENV. CDR3 protein: CASSQSPGIEKLFF. The CDR3 nucleotides read TGTGCCAGCAGCCAATCACCCGGTATTGAAAAACTGTTTTTT.

The chain recombines TRBV27 with TRBJ1-1; D is possibly TRBD1 (5 bases). The CDR3 runs to 15 residues. The V and J ends lost 6 bases and 2 bases respectively, with 16 bases between them. In germline, CDR1 is MNHEY, CDR2 SMNVEV (reference sequence). The CDR3 reads CASRGGGTANTEAFF. For the CDR3, the DNA is TGTGCCAGCAGGGGCGGAGGGACGGCAAACACTGAAGCTTTCTTT.

The chain has TRBV4-3 and TRBJ1-1, with a weak D call TRBD1 (5 bases). Between the trimmed V and J ends, which lost 0 bases and 4 bases, there was a span of 18 bases. The germline V gene encodes CDR1 LGHNA and CDR2 YSLEER. This CDR3 has 17 residues. CDR3 in amino acids: CASSQELGAGLGTEAFF. The CDR3 DNA sequence: TGCGCCAGCAGCCAAGAACTTGGCGCGGGGCTAGGCACTGAAGCTTTCTTT.

This clone was recorded only once. The genes are TRBV9 and TRBJ2-7, with TRBD2 identical over 8 bases. The CDR3 is 14 residues long. V shed 4 bases, J shed 2 bases, and the junction held 5 bases outside the gene matches. Germline CDR1 SGDLS, CDR2 YYNGEE. The DNA for the CDR3 is TGTGCCAGCAGCCCCGGGACTAGTCCCTACGAGCAGTACTTC. This sequence encodes CASSPGTSPYEQYF.

The table lists this clone with a count of one. The J gene is TRBJ2-1, the V gene TRBV4-1; 11 bases are a match to TRBD2. The CDR3 extends over 15 amino acids. V lost 1 base to trimming and J lost 6 bases; unmatched junction nucleotides: 2. Looked up from germline, CDR1 is MGHRA and CDR2 is YSYEKL. The CDR3 reads CASSQASGGLNEQFF. The CDR3, as DNA: TGCGCCAGCAGCCAAGCTAGCGGGGGGCTCAATGAGCAGTTCTTC.

The CDR3 DNA reads as TGTGCCAGCAGCTTGGAGGGCGGGGGGATAGGTGAGCAGTTCTTC. This sequence encodes CASSLEGGGIGEQFF. J is TRBJ2-1 and V is TRBV5-4, with 8 positions matching TRBD2. Unmatched junction bases numbered 8, after V lost 0 bases and J lost 9 bases. This CDR3 has 15 residues. Per germline, CDR1 SGHNT and CDR2 YYREEE (reference sequence).

The chain links TRBV9 to TRBJ2-2; 9 bases map to TRBD1. Germline lookup yields CDR1 SGDLS and CDR2 YYNGEE. J gave up 3 bases and V 4 bases, and 4 bases lay outside the gene matches. The CDR3 is made up of 15 amino acids. CDR3 coding DNA: TGTGCCAGCAGCTCCGGGACAGGGCACACCGGGGAGCTGTTTTTT. Encoded protein: CASSSGTGHTGELFF.

The chain is built from TRBV7-9 and TRBJ2-2; a possible D gene is TRBD1 (6 bases). This CDR3 has 15 residues. Germline CDR1 SEHNR, CDR2 FQNEAQ (reference sequence). With 5 bases removed from V and 0 bases from J, the gap between germline ends came to 10 bases. Written as DNA, the CDR3 is TGTGCCAGCAGCCCGGACAGCGCGAACACCGGGGAGCTGTTTTTT. Translation gives CASSPDSANTGELFF.

A note on this clone: The junction departs from the called germline gene at one end, perhaps through a read error. The sample contains more than one DNA sequence encoding this CDR3. The CDR3 is CASSLTGGNTEAFF. CDR3 in DNA: TGTGCCAGCAGCCTAACAGGGGGAAACACTGAAGCTTTCTTT. This chain joins TRBV7-3 and TRBJ1-1, with 8 bases fitting TRBD1. The CDR3 has 14 amino acids. Germline values: CDR1 SGHTA, CDR2 FQGTGA.

V is TRBV7-9 and J is TRBJ2-5, with D maybe TRBD2 (5 bases). Germline values: CDR1 SEHNR, CDR2 FQNEAQ (reference sequence). This CDR3 comprises 15 residues. The V and J ends lost 3 bases and 5 bases respectively, with 16 bases between them. In nucleotides, the CDR3 is TGTGCCAGCAGCTTCTCGCGGGCGGGTTCCGAGACCCAGTACTTC. Amino acids: CASSFSRAGSETQYF. Full variable domain (outside the CDR3, taken from reference TRBV7-9 and TRBJ2-5): DTGVSQNPRHKITKRGQNVTFRCDPISEHNRLYWYRQTLGQGPEFLTYFQNEAQLEKSRLLSDRFSAERPKGSFSTLEIQRTEQGDSAMYLCASSFSRAGSETQYFGPGTRLLVL.

The chain recombines TRBV27 with TRBJ2-2; TRBD2 matches at 9 bases. V shed 2 bases, J shed 4 bases, and the junction held 11 bases outside the gene matches. Germline values: CDR1 MNHEY, CDR2 SMNVEV (reference sequence). There are 18 residues in the CDR3. For the CDR3, the DNA is TGTGCCAGCAGTTTAGGTCTAGCGGGGTCGGCTCTCACCGGGGAGCTGTTTTTT. Amino acids: CASSLGLAGSALTGELFF.

The V and J genes are TRBV7-2 and TRBJ2-7, with a weak D call TRBD2 (6 bases). The germline V and J ends were trimmed by 2 bases and 3 bases, with 11 bases remaining between them. The CDR3 spans 14 residues. Germline V gene sequence: CDR1 SGHTA, CDR2 FQGNSA. The CDR3 sequence is CASSLSHGGYEQYF. The CDR3 DNA is TGTGCCAGCAGCTTATCACACGGGGGCTACGAGCAGTACTTC.